The present TCR beta chain was sequenced within a study of cytomegalovirus exposure and HLA in healthy donors (dated 2017 in TCRdb). Describing the broader study: An earlier analysis of about 560 of the donors reported 250 to 300 Gb of sequence data and around 110 million unique TCR beta sequences obtained from about 179 million T cells. Roughly 300 gigabases of sequencing data and approximately 84 million unique TCR sequences were included in an early release covering around 650 HLA-typed donors. Of the roughly 400 genotyped donors, 65% to 90% fell in the genetic ancestry cluster associated with self-reported Caucasian donors. The study aimed to test whether cataloging public T cell receptors could reveal signatures of past pathogen exposure. The study profiled the T cell repertoires of hundreds of subjects by immunosequencing and related them to cytomegalovirus serostatus. Along with the approximately 600-subject first cohort, a separate validation cohort of around 110 different subjects was used. To predict cytomegalovirus infection status, the study brought together high-throughput TCR immunosequencing, statistical association of individual TCRs with disease status, and machine learning. A later analysis re-analyzed previously published TCR beta repertoires from approximately 670 donors and added high-resolution HLA genotyping to study TCR occurrence patterns. The later analysis used no new phenotypic data to find candidate immune exposures, relying instead on TCR beta sequences and their occurrence across donors. An earlier analysis of 587 of the donors applied high-throughput TCR beta sequencing to assess whether each TCR beta V gene segment acted as functional or pseudogenic. Donor age, sex, ethnicity and CMV serostatus were collected together with the repertoire data. Genome-wide SNP genotypes for about 65% of the 666 donors were used in a later genetic analysis, which treated that subset as a discovery cohort. Every discovery cohort repertoire had been produced on one sequencing platform. HLA typing covered class I and class II loci at four-digit resolution. Typing coverage differed by locus: A, B, C, DRB1 and DQB1 were typed in about 620-630 donors, DQA1 in approximately 520, DPA1 in roughly 590, and DPB1 in 450 to 480. Roughly 5 DR-DQ haplotypes were handled as single units for association and clustering because linkage in the cohort was strong. On average, approximately 250,000 unique TCR beta nucleotide sequences were sequenced per donor among fewer than 500 genotyped donors of the cohort, with around 19% of those sequences being non-productive. Broader findings and caveats from the paper: The cohort was sequenced for TCR beta chains only, and without alpha or paired-chain data the features that could be detected were limited. A total of around 150 TCR beta chains were listed by the study as associated with cytomegalovirus. In a later analysis, TCR association rates were found to vary across HLA loci, with the most associated TCRs seen for DRB1 alleles and the fewest for HLA-C alleles. Some IMGT-functional V segments, including TRBV6-2 and TRBV6-3, could not be told apart with the 87-base-pair reads, so those segments were excluded. Sequencing depth was assumed to be roughly uniform across donors in the presence/absence analyses, though that assumption may not hold. According to a later analysis, most CMV-associated TCR beta chains appeared to be HLA-restricted, and the HLA associations seemed to be driven largely by CMV exposure. Because counts were too low, 15 or so rarely observed V segments, including chromosome 9 orphons, were excluded from the earlier analysis of 587 of the donors. When HLA alleles, especially DR and DQ, strongly co-occurred, attributing TCR associations to individual alleles was difficult. Across donors, most TCR sequences were observed very rarely, whereas some public TCRs were present in many individuals. Because HLA typing was unavailable for some donors at each locus, only the typed subset was used in association tests. The classifier was reported to diagnose cytomegalovirus status with high specificity and sensitivity in both the original and validation cohorts. Linkage disequilibrium might explain the correlated functional status among segregating V segments, but an unknown experimental factor could not be ruled out. According to a later analysis, parvovirus B19, influenza, CMV and Epstein-Barr virus appeared linked to several top co-occurrence clusters. In vitro tests confirmed that a few of the cytomegalovirus-associated TCR beta chains recognize cytomegalovirus antigens. A further reported finding was that TCR beta sequences accurately predicted the HLA-A and HLA-B alleles for most subjects in the first cohort. A group of highly shared sequence variants was considered likely to be a technical artifact of the sequencing pipeline. In a later analysis, HLA-associated TCR beta chains showed more clonal expansion and lower generation probabilities than non-associated chains that were equally common. A later genetic analysis reported fewer N-insertions in productive TCRs among donors in an Asian-associated ancestry cluster than the roughly 650-donor mean. A later genetic analysis associated a missense DCLRE1C variant with V-gene and J-gene trimming of TCR beta chains, and an independent cohort replicated the association. The authors suggested that the approach could potentially be extended to other disease states and immunological phenotypes. Specific HLA alleles were associated with roughly 16,000 TCR beta sequences at a false discovery rate of 0.05 in a later analysis. Immune exposure information for the cohort was limited to CMV serostatus. In an earlier analysis of approximately 600 of the donors, most TCR beta V segments were observed in productive rearrangements about 87% or about 30% of the time, broadly matching IMGT annotations.

The CDR3 measures 15 amino acids from cysteine to phenylalanine. This entry keeps only the CDR3 DNA: 45 bases, framed from base 1. After removal of 4 bases from V and 1 base from J, the junction retains 8 bases not matched to a gene. CDR1 and CDR2, per the germline V gene, are SGHRS and YFSETQ. The library was generated by the immunoSEQ multiplex PCR assay. For the multiplex PCR, a mixture combining 60 forward primers for TCR Vbeta segments and 13 reverse primers for TCR Jbeta segments was used. Amplification of the CDR3 region of rearranged TCR beta genes was performed with a multiplex PCR assay on genomic DNA. On the Illumina HiSeq System, the amplified TCR beta libraries were sequenced as 87-base-pair reads. The paper's processing steps were these. A later analysis tallied around 87 million unique TCR beta chains across the 700 or so repertoires, and approximately 11 million of those chains were shared by two or more donors. A nearest-neighbor algorithm error-corrected the raw reads and collapsed the reads into unique sequences, merging closely related sequences to remove PCR and sequencing errors. V, D and J gene segments were assigned by aligning CDR3 sequences to IMGT reference sequences. For a sequence to be retained, a match of at least six nucleotides was required to both a V gene segment and a J gene segment. Rearrangements were called productive when the CDR3 lacked stop codons and stayed in frame with V and J; all others were non-productive. CDR3 was defined by IMGT convention, running from the second conserved V-encoded cysteine to the conserved J-encoded phenylalanine. The earlier analysis of a few hundred of the donors excluded sequences that lacked an unambiguous match to a single V gene segment. In an earlier analysis of several hundred of the donors, V segments were called functional above 56.7% productive rearrangements and were called segregating when the between-donor standard deviation exceeded 5%. A statistical classification framework was developed to diagnose cytomegalovirus status using the catalog of TCR beta chain sequences. In a later analysis, V and J genes were assigned by comparing TCR nucleotide sequences against IMGT/GENE-DB human TR gene sequences. The TCRdist pipeline was used in a later analysis to assign CDR3 sequences and most-parsimonious VDJ recombination scenarios. In a later analysis, every TCR beta chain was defined by the combination of its CDR3 amino acid sequence and its V-gene family, and reads without a unique V-gene family were dropped. In a later analysis, 450 to 600 highly shared, low-generation-probability nucleotide sequences were removed to address suspected cross-contamination and a sequencing artifact. In a later analysis, a clonal expansion index for each public chain was calculated from normalized within-repertoire ranks of inferred template counts. In a later analysis, generation probabilities were computed with a VDJ recombination model fitted to out-of-frame rearrangements, and the resulting probabilities were checked against IGoR. A later analysis scored TCR-TCR, TCR-HLA and TCR-CMV co-occurrence with hypergeometric tests, applying a repertoire-size bias correction to TCR pairs. False discovery rates were estimated in a later analysis by permuting HLA or CMV assignments 20 times. A later analysis grouped co-occurring TCRs with DBSCAN, adding TCRdist sequence similarity when clustering within HLA-allele-positive subsets. Repertoires with fewer than 30,000 or more than 120,000 public chains, plus five repertoires with anomalous nucleotide sharing, were excluded from co-occurrence clustering. TCRdb holds this immuneACCESS table with in-frame rearrangements only. Some clones are missing; in checked studies, unresolved V genes explain under half, and the rest has no known cause. Clone size and the V and J calls come from that table; the DNA yielded D and trimming. In this sample the table shows 65,000 to 100,000 clones, roughly 74% of which occur a single time. The ten largest clonotypes hold under 2.5% of the sample.

This clone was seen once. It has no known antigen specificity. Base quality data are lacking; no much larger clone is found one base away. This sample also contains other DNA sequences that code for the same CDR3. The cohort consisted of hundreds of healthy bone marrow donors. At the time of sampling, all cohort members were nominally healthy, though unrecorded immune exposures were likely present. The donor tested CMV seronegative and was one of the 352 seronegative cohort members. A peripheral blood sample was provided by each donor, and peripheral blood mononuclear cells were used for TCR beta sequencing. The Qiagen DNeasy Blood Extraction Kit was used to extract genomic DNA from the blood cell samples.

The TCR sequence derives from a middle-aged man in good health and CMV-seronegative. The chain uses TRBV5-1 and TRBJ2-7, with 7 bases matching TRBD1. Sequencing was done on a sample of PBMCs. Read as DNA, the sequence is TGCGCCAGCAGCCCGGTACCGGGACAGTCCTACGAGCAGTACTTC. Its translation is CASSPVPGQSYEQYF.